The next 32 T cell receptor beta chains were all read from a single sample in a study of blood T cell repertoires in COVID-19. The assay was immunoSEQ multiplex PCR, and TCRdb's table has in-frame clones only and misses some. This sample has some 150,000 clones, with approximately 86% found just once. What was sequenced was peripheral blood. Every receptor here comes from a man in his sixties who had recovered from COVID-19.

J is TRBJ1-2 and V is TRBV7-8; 9 bases are a match to TRBD1. V trimming: 3 bases; J trimming: 6 bases; junction bases outside the gene matches: 11. This CDR3 is built from 16 residues. Germline V gene sequence: CDR1 SGHVS, CDR2 FQNEAQ. The CDR3 sequence is CASSLGPQGARDGYTF. The CDR3 DNA is TGTGCCAGCAGCTTGGGACCACAGGGGGCGCGCGATGGCTACACCTTC. The variable domain in full, with the rest retrieved from reference TRBV7-8 and TRBJ1-2, is GAGVSQSPRYKVAKRGQDVALRCDPISGHVSLFWYQQALGQGPEFLTYFQNEAQLDKSGLPSDRFFAERPEGSVSTLKIQRTQQEDSAVYLCASSLGPQGARDGYTFGSGTRLTVV.

The chain links TRBV4-1 to TRBJ1-2; no reliable D call. V shed 1 base and J shed 4 bases, with 16 bases lying between them. Germline V gene lookup returns CDR1 MGHRA and CDR2 YSYEKL. The CDR3 has 16 residues. CDR3 in amino acids: CASSQAGPPGAYGYTF. In DNA, the CDR3 is TGCGCCAGCAGCCAAGCTGGGCCCCCAGGTGCCTATGGCTACACCTTC.

This chain connects TRBV12-3 or TRBV12-4 to TRBJ1-5; D unresolved. V was trimmed by 3 bases and J by 5 bases, leaving 8 bases between them. CDR3 size: 13 residues. The CDR3 nucleotides are TGTGCCAGCAGTTTCGAAACAGATCAGCCCCAGCATTTT. Translation gives CASSFETDQPQHF.

V gene TRBV7-2 combines with J gene TRBJ1-2, with D tentatively TRBD1 (6 bases). Germline CDR1 is SGHTA and CDR2 is FQGNSA. The length of the CDR3 is 13 residues. Trimming stripped 2 bases from V and 3 bases from J, with 7 bases between. The CDR3 DNA reads TGTGCCAGCAGCTTATACAGGGACTATGGCTACACCTTC. It codes for CASSLYRDYGYTF.

The gene calls are TRBV3-1 (or the pseudogene TRBV3-2) and TRBJ1-1; TRBD1 matches at 7 bases. The V gene's germline CDR1 is LGHDT and CDR2 YNNKEL (reference sequence). The CDR3 is made up of 13 amino acids. V was pared by 5 bases and J by 5 bases, with 5 bases of the junction left unmatched. CDR3 nucleotide sequence: TGTGCCAGCAGCGCGACAGGGTCAACTGAAGCTTTCTTT. Translating it yields CASSATGSTEAFF.

The chain joins TRBV24-1 to TRBJ2-7, with D possibly being TRBD2 (7 bases). V lost 4 bases and J 7 bases, leaving 19 bases between the germline ends. This CDR3 is 15 amino acids long. CDR1 is KGHDR, CDR2 SFDVKD, per germline. The CDR3 DNA is TGTGCCACCAGTGACGATCGTGGGGGGGCGCGTGAGCAGTACTTC. It specifies CATSDDRGGAREQYF.

The chain is built from TRBV5-1 and TRBJ2-7; D may be TRBD2 (5 bases). Trimming stripped 3 bases from V and 1 base from J, with 11 bases between. The CDR3 is made up of 14 amino acids. Germline V gives CDR1 SGHRS, CDR2 YFSETQ. The CDR3 sequence is CASSWGDGSYEQYF. As DNA, the CDR3 is TGCGCCAGCAGCTGGGGAGACGGATCCTACGAGCAGTACTTC.

The chain couples TRBV7-3 to TRBJ2-3, with D possibly being TRBD2 (6 bases). The length of the CDR3 is 13 residues. Per germline, CDR1 SGHTA and CDR2 FQGTGA. Trimming pared 8 bases from V and 0 bases from J, leaving 9 bases between. The CDR3 nucleotides read TGTGCCAGCTCAGCGGGTAGCACAGATACGCAGTATTTT. The encoded protein is CASSAGSTDTQYF.

V is TRBV7-2 and J is TRBJ1-6; D is perhaps TRBD1 (6 bases). The CDR3 spans 15 residues. Germline V lookup: CDR1 SGHTA, CDR2 FQGNSA. V was cut by 3 bases and J by 7 bases, with 13 bases left in between. Here the CDR3 DNA reads TGTGCCAGCAGCTTCGGGACATGGCTGAATTCACCCCTCCACTTT. Translation gives CASSFGTWLNSPLHF.

The sample holds many counts of this clone. The rearrangement uses TRBV4-1 and TRBJ1-1; D not certain. The CDR3 contains 14 residues. V was shortened by 7 bases and J by 1 base, with 13 bases between the two germline ends. Germline V gene sequence: CDR1 MGHRA, CDR2 YSYEKL. For the CDR3, the DNA is TGCGCCAGCACGGGTCCGTTAAGGAACACTGAAGCTTTCTTT. Amino acids: CASTGPLRNTEAFF.

The genes are TRBV3-1 (or the pseudogene TRBV3-2) and TRBJ1-2; D call uncertain. Germline-derived CDR1 and CDR2 are LGHDT and YNNKEL (reference sequence). Trimming cost V 0 bases and J 8 bases, with 13 bases left between them. This CDR3 has 14 amino acids. The CDR3 reads CASSQDLLGAGYTF. CDR3 bases: TGTGCCAGCAGCCAAGATCTACTAGGTGCGGGCTACACCTTC.

In nucleotides, the CDR3 is TGTGCCAGCAGTAAAATGCTGCGGACTAGCGGGGGGACGGAGACCCAGTACTTC. Protein product: CASSKMLRTSGGTETQYF. This chain uses TRBV2 with TRBJ2-5, with TRBD2 identical over 14 bases. Germline assignment: CDR1 SNHLY and CDR2 FYNNEI. J was trimmed by 5 bases and V by 5 bases; bases with no gene match: 13. The length of the CDR3 is 18 residues.

This sequence joins TRBV18 and TRBJ1-2; 8 bases are a match to TRBD1. This CDR3 has 16 amino acids. The V gene end was trimmed by 3 bases and the J gene end by 1 base; junction bases not matched to a gene: 7. CDR1 is KGHSH, CDR2 LQKENI, per germline. CDR3 residues: CASSPSGQGGNYGYTF. In DNA, the CDR3 is TGTGCCAGCTCACCCTCCGGACAGGGTGGTAACTATGGCTACACCTTC.

The V call is TRBV6-5, the J call TRBJ2-3; a possible D gene is TRBD1 (6 bases). Looked up from germline, CDR1 is MNHEY and CDR2 is SVGAGI. V was pared by 2 bases and J by 0 bases, with 6 bases between. The CDR3 loop spans 14 amino acids. The CDR3 is CASSYGQSTDTQYF. In DNA form, the CDR3 reads TGTGCCAGCAGTTACGGACAGAGCACAGATACGCAGTATTTT.

The chain is built from TRBV6-2 or TRBV6-3 and TRBJ2-7; 7 nucleotides match TRBD1. J lost 0 bases, V lost 0 bases, and 8 bases had no gene match. The germline V gene encodes CDR1 MNHEY and CDR2 SVGEGT. The CDR3 contains 17 residues. This chain's CDR3 is CASSYSRRQGNSYEQYF. CDR3 bases: TGTGCCAGCAGTTACTCCCGACGACAGGGCAACTCCTACGAGCAGTACTTC.

The V call is TRBV5-1, the J call TRBJ1-5; D gene ambiguous. The CDR3 has 14 amino acids. Trimming took 4 bases from V and 2 from J, leaving 10 bases between them. CDR1 SGHRS and CDR2 YFSETQ come from the germline V gene. The CDR3 loop reads CASSPRGGNQPQHF. In DNA, the CDR3 is TGCGCCAGCAGCCCACGAGGAGGCAATCAGCCCCAGCATTTT.

This chain uses TRBV14 with TRBJ1-6; perhaps TRBD1 as D (5 bases). There are 15 residues in the CDR3. With 4 bases removed from V and 6 bases from J, the gap between germline ends came to 13 bases. Germline CDR1 is SGHDN and CDR2 is FVKESK. In DNA, the CDR3 is TGTGCCAGCAGCCTTATGTCAGGGTTTAATTCACCCCTCCACTTT. Its translation: CASSLMSGFNSPLHF.

The chain has TRBV19 and TRBJ2-5, with D possibly TRBD1 on 5 matching bases. This CDR3 has 16 amino acids. Germline-derived CDR1 and CDR2 are LNHDA and SQIVND (reference sequence). The V end lost 3 bases, the J end lost 6 bases, and 20 bases lay between the germline ends. The CDR3: CASSITATRGLKTQYF. The CDR3 region has the DNA TGTGCCAGTAGTATTACTGCTACAAGGGGCCTAAAGACCCAGTACTTC.

V is TRBV24-1 and J is TRBJ2-3; the D gene is possibly TRBD2 (6 bases). The V and J ends lost 5 bases and 0 bases respectively, with 11 bases between them. The germline V gene encodes CDR1 KGHDR and CDR2 SFDVKD. CDR3 length: 15 amino acids. The CDR3 here is CATSGGSGSTDTQYF. The CDR3 nucleotides read TGTGCCACCAGTGGTGGTAGCGGTAGCACAGATACGCAGTATTTT.

The CDR3 DNA follows: TGCGCCAGCAGCTTCCGACTGCAGAATGGCTACACCTTC. It yields the protein CASSFRLQNGYTF. V is TRBV5-1 and J is TRBJ1-2, with no clear D. The CDR3 sequence is 13 residues long. V gave up 2 bases and J gave up 6 bases, with 11 bases separating them. Germline V gene data show CDR1 as SGHRS and CDR2 as YFSETQ.

This clone was counted a single time. The same CDR3 can be traced to other DNA sequences in this sample. The chain joins TRBV18 to TRBJ2-3, with a weak D call TRBD2 (7 bases). This CDR3 contains 14 residues. V lost 3 bases, J lost 5 bases, and 12 bases lay in between. Germline CDR1 KGHSH, CDR2 LQKENI. CDR3 protein: CASSPEGGGDTQYF. The DNA for the CDR3 is TGTGCCAGCTCACCGGAGGGAGGGGGAGATACGCAGTATTTT. The variable domain in full, completed from reference TRBV18 and TRBJ2-3, reads NAGVMQNPRHLVRRRGQEARLRCSPMKGHSHVYWYRQLPEEGLKFMVYLQKENIIDESGMPKERFSAEFPKEGPSILRIQQVVRGDSAAYFCASSPEGGGDTQYFGPGTRLTVL.

This clone has a handful of counts. CDR3 amino acids: CASSPGTGTTRYGYTF. CDR3 DNA sequence: TGCGCCAGCAGCCCCGGGACAGGGACCACGCGCTATGGCTACACCTTC. V and J are TRBV5-1 and TRBJ1-2; 9 bases fit TRBD1. Germline V gives CDR1 SGHRS, CDR2 YFSETQ. The CDR3 runs 16 residues. J was trimmed by 4 bases and V by 4 bases; bases with no gene match: 11.

The chain joins TRBV7-4 to TRBJ1-6; tentative D call: TRBD1 (6 bases). V lost 4 bases and J lost 7, with 11 bases in between. From germline, CDR1 is SGHVT and CDR2 SQSDAQ. The CDR3 runs to 14 residues. CDR3 sequence: CASSSRQVNSPLHF. The DNA of the CDR3 is TGTGCCAGCAGCTCCCGACAGGTAAATTCACCCCTCCACTTT.

CDR3 DNA: TGTGCCAGCAGTTCCCACTCCGACAGGTGGGAGACCCAGTACTTC. Its translation: CASSSHSDRWETQYF. The chain joins TRBV27 to TRBJ2-5; D possibly corresponds to TRBD1 (6 bases). Trimming pared 4 bases from V and 5 bases from J, leaving 17 bases between. The CDR3 loop spans 15 amino acids. Germline values: CDR1 MNHEY, CDR2 SMNVEV (reference sequence).

The rearrangement links TRBV6-5 to TRBJ1-1; TRBD1 matches 7 bases. The junction had 9 bases not matched to a gene; V was cut back by 4 bases and J by 1 base. CDR1 and CDR2 from the germline V gene are MNHEY and SVGAGI. The CDR3 contains 16 residues. For the CDR3, the DNA is TGTGCCAGCAGTTCCTTAGGGGCAGGGGGGAACACTGAAGCTTTCTTT. Its translation: CASSSLGAGGNTEAFF.

The chain carries TRBV4-1 and TRBJ1-2, with TRBD1 matching over 9 bases. Germline-derived CDR1 and CDR2 are MGHRA and YSYEKL. J gave up 4 bases and V 5 bases, and 11 bases lay outside the gene matches. The CDR3 has 16 residues. CDR3 coding DNA: TGCGCCAGCAGCTGGGACAGGGTATCGACAGGCTATGGCTACACCTTC. Encoded protein: CASSWDRVSTGYGYTF.

This chain uses TRBV5-6 with TRBJ1-5; the D is unclear. Deletions cut 5 bases from V and 6 bases from J, with 9 bases between. This CDR3 is 12 amino acids long. Per germline, CDR1 SGHDT and CDR2 YYEEEE. The CDR3 loop reads CASSSGFQPQHF. The CDR3 DNA is TGTGCCAGCAGTTCAGGATTTCAGCCCCAGCATTTT.

This clone was recorded only once. The rearrangement links TRBV25-1 to TRBJ2-3, with 9 bases that match TRBD2. The germline V gene encodes CDR1 MGHDK and CDR2 SYGVNS. CDR3 length equals 16 residues. V shed 6 bases, J shed 4 bases, and the junction held 11 bases outside the gene matches. CDR3 sequence: CASSPLAGLGADTQYF. CDR3 DNA sequence: TGTGCCAGCAGCCCCCTAGCGGGGTTGGGCGCAGATACGCAGTATTTT.

V is TRBV6-2 or TRBV6-3 and J is TRBJ2-7, with 7 bases matching TRBD1. The CDR3 is 16 amino acids. V lost 5 bases to trimming and J lost 0 bases; unmatched junction nucleotides: 10. Germline lookup yields CDR1 MNHEY and CDR2 SVGEGT. Here the CDR3 DNA reads TGTGCCAGCAGTATCCCGACAGGGCTGAGCTCCTACGAGCAGTACTTC. Its translation: CASSIPTGLSSYEQYF.

The rearrangement links TRBV6-5 to TRBJ1-1; 10 bases line up with TRBD1. V shed 6 bases and J 6 bases; nucleotides not matched to a gene: 4. The CDR3 contains 13 residues. Germline lookup yields CDR1 MNHEY and CDR2 SVGAGI. CDR3 in amino acids: CASSSGQGAEAFF. The CDR3 coding sequence is TGTGCCAGCAGCTCTGGACAGGGGGCTGAAGCTTTCTTT.

This chain connects TRBV20-1 to TRBJ1-1, with TRBD1 identical over 9 bases. The CDR3 has 16 residues. In germline, CDR1 is DFQATT, CDR2 SNEGSKA (reference sequence). V lost 3 bases and J lost 0; bases outside the gene matches: 8. The CDR3 DNA reads as TGCAGTGCTAGTCCTCCCACAGGGGGCATGAACACTGAAGCTTTCTTT. Protein: CSASPPTGGMNTEAFF.

The CDR3 loop reads CAWTSYGETQYF. The CDR3 DNA is TGTGCCTGGACTAGCTACGGAGAGACCCAGTACTTC. The chain links TRBV30 to TRBJ2-5; D possibly corresponds to TRBD2 (5 bases). V lost 4 bases to trimming and J lost 4 bases, with 10 bases between them. The CDR3 spans 12 residues. Looked up from germline, CDR1 is GTSNPN and CDR2 is SVGIG (reference sequence).